The 29 T cell receptor beta chains listed next were all sequenced from one sample in a study of CD8 T cells in Susac syndrome (dated by TCRdb to 2018 to 2020). The library relied on the immunoSEQ multiplex PCR assay. RNA was extracted using the RNeasy kit, and about 0.45 to 1 ug of the RNA was reverse transcribed with random hexamers. TCRdb's own reprocessing of the public reads used fastp at Q25 and MiXCR and kept productive beta chains. Identical CDR3 proteins give one entry, which carries the most common genes and DNA. The sample table records fewer than 150,000 distinct CDR3 sequences; roughly 96% of these occur just once. The ten largest clones add up to over 0.1% of the sample. The sample taken for sequencing was CD4+ T cells from PBMCs. The receptors here all came from a human donor in good health.

This rearrangement joins TRBV18 to TRBJ1-5; D remains unclear. Trimming removed 6 bases at V and 3 bases at J, with 12 bases between. The germline CDR1 and CDR2 sequences are KGHSH and LQKENI. This CDR3 has 14 amino acids. For the CDR3, the DNA is TGTGCCAGCTCCCAAAGGAACGTCAATCAGCCCCAGCATTTT. This codes for CASSQRNVNQPQHF.

This clonotype was seen just once. V gene TRBV4-2 combines with J gene TRBJ2-7; 12 nucleotides agree with TRBD2. The CDR3 runs 15 residues. Losses at the gene ends were 4 bases for V and 5 bases for J; bases not matched to a gene: 6. Per germline, CDR1 LGHNA and CDR2 YNFKEQ. The CDR3 sequence: CASSPGLAGTDEQYF. The DNA for the CDR3 is TGTGCCAGCAGCCCCGGACTAGCGGGAACCGACGAGCAGTACTTC.

The chain employs TRBV20-1 and TRBJ1-2, with 8 bases that match TRBD1. Losses at the gene ends were 4 bases for V and 4 bases for J; bases not matched to a gene: 5. This CDR3 has 13 residues. Germline V lookup: CDR1 DFQATT, CDR2 SNEGSKA (reference sequence). Here the CDR3 DNA reads TGCAGTGCTAATCAGGGGGCGTCCTATGGCTACACCTTC. This translates into CSANQGASYGYTF.

The chain uses TRBV18 and TRBJ1-2; 12 bases line up with TRBD1. The CDR3 is 17 residues long. Per germline, CDR1 KGHSH and CDR2 LQKENI. The J segment lost 4 bases and the V segment lost 0 bases, leaving 6 bases of the junction unmatched. The CDR3 DNA follows: TGTGCCAGCTCACCACCGGGGACAGGGGGCGCCGGCTATGGCTACACCTTC. It is translated as CASSPPGTGGAGYGYTF.

The chain couples TRBV5-1 to TRBJ2-1; the match to TRBD2 covers 10 bases. Germline trimming cut 1 base from V and 6 bases from J; bases unmatched to any gene: 7. This CDR3 spans 16 amino acids. Germline V gene lookup returns CDR1 SGHRS and CDR2 YFSETQ. The CDR3, as DNA: TGCGCCAGCAGCTTGAGTGCTAGCGGGAGTACCAATGAGCAGTTCTTC. Its translation is CASSLSASGSTNEQFF.

V usage is TRBV3-1 and J usage is TRBJ2-1; 8 bases align to TRBD2. Trimming cost V 2 bases and J 7 bases; bases outside gene matches: 7. The length of the CDR3 is 15 residues. In germline, CDR1 is LGHDT, CDR2 YNNKEL (reference sequence). The CDR3 loop reads CASSQPGAGVNEQFF. The CDR3 DNA reads as TGTGCCAGCAGCCAACCCGGAGCGGGGGTAAATGAGCAGTTCTTC.

This sequence joins TRBV3-1 and TRBJ2-3; D could derive from TRBD1 or TRBD2 (5 bases each). Germline CDR1 LGHDT, CDR2 YNNKEL (reference sequence). The ends were cut back, 3 bases at V and 8 bases at J, with 21 bases in the middle. The CDR3 is 16 amino acids. CDR3 protein: CASSQAPQGGGGTQYF. CDR3 nucleotides: TGTGCCAGCAGCCAGGCCCCCCAGGGTGGAGGTGGTACGCAGTATTTT.

The rearrangement links TRBV5-1 to TRBJ2-7; 8 bases fit TRBD1. After removal of 1 base from V and 2 bases from J, the junction contained 2 bases not matched to a gene. The CDR3 has 14 residues. The germline V gene encodes CDR1 SGHRS and CDR2 YFSETQ. CDR3 in DNA: TGCGCCAGCAGCTTGTTACAGGGGGCCTACGAGCAGTACTTC. This codes for CASSLLQGAYEQYF.

The CDR3 here is CASSVGTSGQETQYF. In DNA, the CDR3 is TGTGCCAGCAGCGTAGGGACTAGCGGGCAAGAGACCCAGTACTTC. This chain connects TRBV9 to TRBJ2-5; 11 bases match TRBD2. The CDR3 contains 15 residues. From germline, CDR1 is SGDLS and CDR2 YYNGEE. V lost 0 bases and J lost 2; bases outside the gene matches: 0.

This clonotype was seen a single time. The chain is built from TRBV19 and TRBJ2-6; TRBD1 agrees at 8 bases. With V trimmed by 5 bases and J by 0 bases, 6 bases remained unmatched. This CDR3 contains 17 residues. Germline CDR1 is LNHDA and CDR2 is SQIVND (reference sequence). The CDR3 nucleotides read TGTGCCAGTAGTTCCCTGACAGGGGCCTCTGGGGCCAACGTCCTGACTTTC. Its protein is CASSSLTGASGANVLTF.

This chain joins TRBV7-2 and TRBJ2-7; TRBD1 aligns across 9 bases. V shed 5 bases, J shed 2 bases, and the junction held 4 bases outside the gene matches. The germline gives CDR1 SGHTA, CDR2 FQGNSA. The CDR3 runs 14 residues. The CDR3 spells CASSADRGPYEQYF. The CDR3 nucleotides are TGTGCCAGCAGCGCGGACAGGGGACCCTACGAGCAGTACTTC.

The chain is built from TRBV28 and TRBJ1-5; D may be TRBD1 (5 bases). The length of the CDR3 is 14 residues. The V and J ends lost 4 bases and 4 bases respectively, with 11 bases between them. Germline V CDR1 and CDR2: MDHEN, SYDVKM. CDR3 protein: CASSSPGENQPQHF. The CDR3, as DNA: TGTGCCAGCAGTTCCCCGGGGGAGAATCAGCCCCAGCATTTT.

This chain joins TRBV12-3 or TRBV12-4 and TRBJ2-2; D is ambiguous. V was trimmed by 9 bases and J by 3 bases, leaving 5 bases between them. The CDR3 sequence is 11 residues long. The CDR3 here is CASGDTGELFF. DNA for the CDR3: TGTGCCAGTGGCGACACCGGGGAGCTGTTTTTT.

This clonotype was picked up one time. The rearrangement uses TRBV29-1 and TRBJ2-2; D call uncertain. Trimming cost V 5 bases and J 4 bases, with 14 bases left between them. Germline V gene lookup returns CDR1 SQVTM and CDR2 ANQGSEA. This CDR3 has 14 amino acids. The CDR3 spells CSVQKEPLTGELFF. CDR3 in DNA: TGCAGCGTTCAAAAAGAGCCGCTCACCGGGGAGCTGTTTTTT.

This chain links TRBV5-4 with TRBJ2-5; 7 bases are shared with TRBD2. The germline V gene has CDR1 SGHNT and CDR2 YYREEE (reference sequence). V lost 4 bases and J lost 4; bases outside the gene matches: 4. The CDR3 is 13 residues long. The CDR3: CASSAGGGETQYF. The CDR3 DNA follows: TGTGCCAGCAGCGCTGGGGGGGGAGAGACCCAGTACTTC. Full variable domain (outside the CDR3, taken from reference TRBV5-4 and TRBJ2-5): ETGVTQSPTHLIKTRGQQVTLRCSSQSGHNTVSWYQQALGQGPQFIFQYYREEENGRGNFPPRFSGLQFPNYSSELNVNALELDDSALYLCASSAGGGETQYFGPGTRLLVL.

The chain combines TRBV3-1 with TRBJ2-1; D possibly corresponds to TRBD2 (6 bases). Trimming removed 8 bases at V and 12 bases at J, with 17 bases between. Germline V gene lookup returns CDR1 LGHDT and CDR2 YNNKEL (reference sequence). The CDR3 spans 12 residues. The CDR3 is CASAPGAGLQFF. CDR3 nucleotide sequence: TGTGCCAGCGCCCCTGGGGCGGGATTGCAGTTCTTC.

V is TRBV12-3 or TRBV12-4 and J is TRBJ2-7, with D tentatively TRBD2 (5 bases). This CDR3 is built from 16 residues. Trimming stripped 2 bases from V and 1 base from J, with 15 bases between. CDR3 region: CASSLSPTGGSYEQYF. The CDR3 DNA reads as TGTGCCAGCAGTTTATCTCCCACCGGCGGGTCCTACGAGCAGTACTTC.

The CDR3 DNA reads as TGTGCCAGCAGCTTAATCGTAAACACCGGGGAGCTGTTTTTT. Encoded protein: CASSLIVNTGELFF. The V call is TRBV7-9, the J call TRBJ2-2, with D hard to call. Looked up from germline, CDR1 is SEHNR and CDR2 is FQNEAQ (reference sequence). V gave up 2 bases and J gave up 2 bases, with 6 bases separating them. This CDR3 comprises 14 residues.

This sequence joins TRBV20-1 and TRBJ1-1; D unresolved. CDR1 is DFQATT and CDR2 is SNEGSKA in the germline V gene (reference sequence). This CDR3 has 12 amino acids. The V gene lost 4 bases and the J gene lost 4 bases, with 10 bases spanning the gap. CDR3 region: CSAMIGGTEAFF. CDR3 in DNA: TGCAGTGCTATGATCGGTGGCACTGAAGCTTTCTTT.

Here the CDR3 DNA reads TGTGCCTCTAAGGGGGGACAGGGGTTTGGTGAGCAGTTCTTC. This codes for CASKGGQGFGEQFF. This chain links TRBV5-5 with TRBJ2-1; 10 nucleotides match TRBD1. Per germline, CDR1 SGHKS and CDR2 YYEKEE (reference sequence). This CDR3 contains 14 residues. The V gene end was trimmed by 10 bases and the J gene end by 9 bases; junction bases not matched to a gene: 13.

The chain joins TRBV7-9 to TRBJ2-3, with TRBD2 matching 10 bases. Trimming took 6 bases from V and 6 from J; bases not matched to a gene: 12. CDR1 and CDR2 (germline): SEHNR, FQNEAQ (reference sequence). The CDR3 contains 16 residues. The CDR3 loop reads CASSESSGSLYDTQYF. CDR3 DNA: TGTGCCAGCAGTGAGTCTAGCGGGAGTTTGTACGATACGCAGTATTTT.

This chain connects TRBV6-6 to TRBJ2-1, with 7 bases fitting TRBD2. The trim removed 4 bases at V and 6 bases at J, leaving 6 bases unmatched. CDR3 size: 14 residues. The germline gives CDR1 MNHNY, CDR2 SVGAGI (reference sequence). In nucleotides, the CDR3 is TGTGCCAGCAGTTCGAGCGGGATTAGCAATGAGCAGTTCTTC. This encodes CASSSSGISNEQFF.

The J gene is TRBJ2-1, the V gene TRBV11-2, with a possible D match to TRBD2 (5 bases). Germline CDR1 SGHAT, CDR2 FQNNGV. The CDR3 is 16 residues long. V was trimmed by 0 bases and J by 0 bases, leaving 9 bases between them. CDR3 DNA sequence: TGTGCCAGCAGCTTAGATCCGGGAAGCTCCTACAATGAGCAGTTCTTC. Its protein product is CASSLDPGSSYNEQFF.

This chain connects TRBV30 to TRBJ2-5; TRBD2 aligns across 15 bases. This CDR3 is 14 amino acids long. The junction had 4 bases not matched to a gene; V was cut back by 5 bases and J by 6 bases. Germline lookup yields CDR1 GTSNPN and CDR2 SVGIG (reference sequence). Written as DNA, the CDR3 is TGTGCCTGGTCGGGACTAGCGGGAGGACAGACCCAGTACTTC. It is translated as CAWSGLAGGQTQYF.

The chain joins TRBV20-1 to TRBJ2-1, with a possible D match to TRBD2 (5 bases). The V end lost 2 bases, the J end lost 9 bases, and 14 bases lay between the germline ends. Germline V lookup: CDR1 DFQATT, CDR2 SNEGSKA (reference sequence). This CDR3 contains 13 residues. CDR3 region: CSARSGLSGEQFF. CDR3 DNA: TGCAGTGCTAGATCCGGACTGTCGGGTGAGCAGTTCTTC.

The CDR3 protein is CSVEDRGNYEQYF. In nucleotides, the CDR3 is TGCAGCGTTGAAGACAGGGGGAACTACGAGCAGTACTTC. The V and J genes are TRBV29-1 and TRBJ2-7; 7 bases align to TRBD1. V shed 0 bases and J 3 bases; nucleotides not matched to a gene: 2. This CDR3 is 13 amino acids long. CDR1 is SQVTM, CDR2 ANQGSEA, per germline.

The chain joins TRBV7-2 to TRBJ2-7, with 7 bases lining up with TRBD1. The CDR3 covers 16 residues. Losses at the gene ends were 7 bases for V and 0 bases for J; bases not matched to a gene: 12. From germline, CDR1 is SGHTA and CDR2 FQGNSA. CDR3 in DNA: TGTGCCAGCACCCCTCCCCGGCCAGGGGGCTCCTACGAGCAGTACTTC. Its protein is CASTPPRPGGSYEQYF.

The chain combines TRBV4-2 with TRBJ1-5, with D possibly TRBD1 on 6 matching bases. CDR3 size: 15 residues. V lost 0 bases to trimming and J lost 5 bases, with 11 bases between them. Germline V gives CDR1 LGHNA, CDR2 YNFKEQ. CDR3 nucleotide sequence: TGTGCCAGCAGCCAAGATATGGGGGGCTATCAGCCCCAGCATTTT. Translated: CASSQDMGGYQPQHF.

The chain employs TRBV7-2 and TRBJ2-5; D not resolved. Looked up from germline, CDR1 is SGHTA and CDR2 is FQGNSA. Trimming took 2 bases from V and 4 from J, leaving 11 bases between them. The CDR3 is 14 residues long. The CDR3 loop reads CASSLSDFPETQYF. CDR3 DNA sequence: TGTGCCAGCAGCTTATCAGACTTCCCAGAGACCCAGTACTTC.